The clone carrying this T cell receptor beta chain was seen ten or more times. Its cognate antigen is unknown. TCRdb reprocessed the reads via MiXCR and lists one record per CDR3 protein. The repertoire holds about 200,000 distinct CDR3 sequences, with 8% to 10% as singletons. This sample is part of a study of T cell repertoires in cytomegalovirus infection. Findings and limits, study-wide: The ex vivo response was dominated by HLA-C-restricted CMV-specific TCR beta clonotypes.

V was trimmed by 3 bases and J by 2 bases, leaving 6 bases between them. The germline gives CDR1 DFQATT, CDR2 SNEGSKA (reference sequence). There are 12 residues in the CDR3. Sample: PBMCs. This TCR came from a human donor in good health (CMV status not recorded). Some clones in this sample may be carry-over from other donors' samples. This rearrangement joins TRBV20-1 to TRBJ2-3; D not resolved. As DNA, the CDR3 is TGCAGTGCTAGCGGAAACACAGATACGCAGTATTTT. This codes for CSASGNTDTQYF.